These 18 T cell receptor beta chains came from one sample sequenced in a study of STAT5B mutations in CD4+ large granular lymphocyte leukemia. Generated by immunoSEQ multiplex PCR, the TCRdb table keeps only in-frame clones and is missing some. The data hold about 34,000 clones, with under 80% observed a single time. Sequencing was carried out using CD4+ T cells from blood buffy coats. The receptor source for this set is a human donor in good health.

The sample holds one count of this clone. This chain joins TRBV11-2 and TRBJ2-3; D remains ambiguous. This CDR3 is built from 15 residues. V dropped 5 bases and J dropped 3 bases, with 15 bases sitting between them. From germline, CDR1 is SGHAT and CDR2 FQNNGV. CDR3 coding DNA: TGTGCCAGCAGCATGGGGTCACCAGATACAGATACGCAGTATTTT. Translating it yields CASSMGSPDTDTQYF.

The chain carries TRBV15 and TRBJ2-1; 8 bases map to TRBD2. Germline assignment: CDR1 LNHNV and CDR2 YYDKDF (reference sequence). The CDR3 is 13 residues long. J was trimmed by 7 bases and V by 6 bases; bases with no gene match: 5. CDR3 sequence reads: CATRRGLGNEQFF. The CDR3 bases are TGTGCCACCAGAAGGGGACTAGGAAATGAGCAGTTCTTC.

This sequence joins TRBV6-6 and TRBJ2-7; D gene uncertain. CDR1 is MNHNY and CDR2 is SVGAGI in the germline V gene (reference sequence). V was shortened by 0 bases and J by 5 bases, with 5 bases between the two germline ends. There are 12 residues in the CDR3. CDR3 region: CASSYSGDEQYF. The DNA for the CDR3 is TGTGCCAGCAGTTACTCGGGCGACGAGCAGTACTTC.

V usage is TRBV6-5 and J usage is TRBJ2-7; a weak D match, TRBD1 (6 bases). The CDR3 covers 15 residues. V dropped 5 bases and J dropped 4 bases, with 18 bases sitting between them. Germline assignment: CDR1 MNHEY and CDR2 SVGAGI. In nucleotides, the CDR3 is TGTGCCAGCAGTGCCGGGACATTGGCTCAGTACGAGCAGTACTTC. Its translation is CASSAGTLAQYEQYF.

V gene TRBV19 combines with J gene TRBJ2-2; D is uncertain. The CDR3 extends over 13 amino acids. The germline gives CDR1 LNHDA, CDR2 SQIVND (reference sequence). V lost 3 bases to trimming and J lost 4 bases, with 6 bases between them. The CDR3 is CASSIFPTGELFF. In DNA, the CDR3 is TGTGCCAGTAGTATTTTCCCCACCGGGGAGCTGTTTTTT.

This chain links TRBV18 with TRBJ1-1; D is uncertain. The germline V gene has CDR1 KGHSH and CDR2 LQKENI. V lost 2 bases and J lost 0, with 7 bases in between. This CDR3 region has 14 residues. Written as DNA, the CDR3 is TGTGCCAGCTCACCAACAACAGTGAACACTGAAGCTTTCTTT. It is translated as CASSPTTVNTEAFF.

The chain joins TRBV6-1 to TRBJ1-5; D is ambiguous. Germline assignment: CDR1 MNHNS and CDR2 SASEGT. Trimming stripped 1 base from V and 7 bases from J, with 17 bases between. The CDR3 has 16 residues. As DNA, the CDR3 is TGTGCCAGCAGTGAAGGCAGGCTACAGCGGGCACAGCCCCAGCATTTT. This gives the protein CASSEGRLQRAQPQHF.

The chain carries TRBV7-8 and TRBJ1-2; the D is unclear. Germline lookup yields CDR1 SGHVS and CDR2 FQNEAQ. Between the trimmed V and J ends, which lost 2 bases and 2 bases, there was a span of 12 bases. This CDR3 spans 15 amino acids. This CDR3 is CASSLQERANYGYTF. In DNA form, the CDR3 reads TGTGCCAGCAGCTTACAGGAGAGGGCCAACTATGGCTACACCTTC.

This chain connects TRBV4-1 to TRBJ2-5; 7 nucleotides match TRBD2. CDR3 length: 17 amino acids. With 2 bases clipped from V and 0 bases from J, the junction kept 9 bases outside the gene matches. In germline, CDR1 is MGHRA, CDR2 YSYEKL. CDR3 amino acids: CASSQRLTAGYQETQYF. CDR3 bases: TGCGCCAGCAGCCAACGGCTGACAGCGGGGTACCAAGAGACCCAGTACTTC.

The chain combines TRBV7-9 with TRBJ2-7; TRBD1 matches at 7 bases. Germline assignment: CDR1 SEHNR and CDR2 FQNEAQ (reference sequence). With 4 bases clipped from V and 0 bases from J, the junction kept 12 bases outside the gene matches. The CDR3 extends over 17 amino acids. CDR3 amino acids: CASSSPRQGFSSYEQYF. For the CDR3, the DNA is TGTGCCAGCAGCTCCCCCCGACAGGGTTTCAGCTCCTACGAGCAGTACTTC.

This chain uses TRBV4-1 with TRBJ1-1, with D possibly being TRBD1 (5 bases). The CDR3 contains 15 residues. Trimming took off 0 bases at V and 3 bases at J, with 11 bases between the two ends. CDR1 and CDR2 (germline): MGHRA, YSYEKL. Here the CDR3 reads CASSQDFGTYTEAFF. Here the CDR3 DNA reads TGCGCCAGCAGCCAAGATTTCGGGACGTACACTGAAGCTTTCTTT.

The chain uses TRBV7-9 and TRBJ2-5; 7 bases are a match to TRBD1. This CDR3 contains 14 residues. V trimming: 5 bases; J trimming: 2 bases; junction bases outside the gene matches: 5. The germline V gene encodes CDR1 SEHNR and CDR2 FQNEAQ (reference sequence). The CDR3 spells CASSIGTDQETQYF. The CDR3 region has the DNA TGTGCCAGCAGCATAGGGACAGATCAAGAGACCCAGTACTTC. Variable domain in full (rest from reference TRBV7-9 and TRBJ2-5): DTGVSQNPRHKITKRGQNVTFRCDPISEHNRLYWYRQTLGQGPEFLTYFQNEAQLEKSRLLSDRFSAERPKGSFSTLEIQRTEQGDSAMYLCASSIGTDQETQYFGPGTRLLVL.

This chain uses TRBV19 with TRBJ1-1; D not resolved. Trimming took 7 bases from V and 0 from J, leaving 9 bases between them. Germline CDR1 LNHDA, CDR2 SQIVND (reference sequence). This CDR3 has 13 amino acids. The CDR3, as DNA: TGTGCCAGTAAGGTGGGAGTGAACACTGAAGCTTTCTTT. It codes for CASKVGVNTEAFF.

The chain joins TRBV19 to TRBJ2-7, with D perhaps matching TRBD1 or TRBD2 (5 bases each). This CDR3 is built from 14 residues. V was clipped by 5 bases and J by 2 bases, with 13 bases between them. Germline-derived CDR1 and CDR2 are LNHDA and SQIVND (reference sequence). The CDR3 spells CASSPQPGPYEQYF. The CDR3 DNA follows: TGTGCCAGTAGTCCACAGCCGGGGCCCTACGAGCAGTACTTC.

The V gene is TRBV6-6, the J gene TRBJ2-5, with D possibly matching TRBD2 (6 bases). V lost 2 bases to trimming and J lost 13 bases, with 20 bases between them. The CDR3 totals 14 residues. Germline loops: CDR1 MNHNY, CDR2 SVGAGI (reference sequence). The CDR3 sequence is CASSYEPRDGGGYF. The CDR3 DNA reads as TGTGCCAGCAGTTACGAACCCCGGGACGGGGGTGGGTACTTC.

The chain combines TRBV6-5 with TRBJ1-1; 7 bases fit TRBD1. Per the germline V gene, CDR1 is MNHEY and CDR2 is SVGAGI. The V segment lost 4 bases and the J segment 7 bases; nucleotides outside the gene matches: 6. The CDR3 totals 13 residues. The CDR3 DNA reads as TGTGCCAGCAGTTTCCAAGACAGGGATGAAGCTTTCTTT. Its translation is CASSFQDRDEAFF.

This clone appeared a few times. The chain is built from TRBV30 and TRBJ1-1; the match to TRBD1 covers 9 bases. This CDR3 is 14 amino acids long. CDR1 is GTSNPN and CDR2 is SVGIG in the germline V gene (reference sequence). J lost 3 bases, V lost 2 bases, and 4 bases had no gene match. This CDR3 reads CAWSTRQGDTEAFF. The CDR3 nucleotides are TGTGCCTGGAGTACCAGACAGGGGGACACTGAAGCTTTCTTT.

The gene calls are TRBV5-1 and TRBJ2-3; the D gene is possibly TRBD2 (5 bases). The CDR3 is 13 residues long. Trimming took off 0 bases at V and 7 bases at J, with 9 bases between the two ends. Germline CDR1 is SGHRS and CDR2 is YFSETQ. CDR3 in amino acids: CASSLERDHTQYF. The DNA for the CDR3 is TGCGCCAGCAGCTTGGAGAGGGATCATACGCAGTATTTT.